The T cell receptor beta chain described here comes from a study of T-cell reconstitution after alpha-beta-depleted transplantation in children. Unique molecular identifiers were incorporated during preparation of the TCRbeta library. TCRdb redid the calling of the PCR reads with MiXCR, one entry per CDR3 protein. The sample contains 900,000 or so distinct CDR3 sequences, roughly 15% of which appear only once. Trimming removed 7 bases from V and 4 bases from J, with 4 bases in between. The CDR3 loop spans 10 amino acids. CDR1 MGHDK and CDR2 SYGVNS come from the germline V gene. The sequences come from PBMCs, mostly from graft donor cells, collected 360 days after TCRalphabeta/CD19-depleted stem cell transplant. V gene TRBV25-1 combines with J gene TRBJ2-5; D gene unclear. The clonotype comes from a male patient between 5 and 17 years old who had a stem cell transplant for acute lymphoblastic leukemia, so the T cells may come from the graft donor. CDR3 amino acids: CASIGETQYF. For the CDR3, the DNA is TGTGCCAGCATTGGAGAGACCCAGTACTTC.